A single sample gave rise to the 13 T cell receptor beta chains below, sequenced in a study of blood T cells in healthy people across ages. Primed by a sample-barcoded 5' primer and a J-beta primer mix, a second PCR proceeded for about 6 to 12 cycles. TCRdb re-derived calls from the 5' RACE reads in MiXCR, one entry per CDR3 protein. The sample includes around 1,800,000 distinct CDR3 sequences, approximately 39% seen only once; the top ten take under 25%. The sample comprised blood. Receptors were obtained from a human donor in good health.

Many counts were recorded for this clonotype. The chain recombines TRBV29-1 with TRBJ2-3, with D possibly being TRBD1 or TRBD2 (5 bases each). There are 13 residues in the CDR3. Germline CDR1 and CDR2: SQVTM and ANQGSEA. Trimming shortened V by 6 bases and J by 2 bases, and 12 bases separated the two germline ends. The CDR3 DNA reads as TGCAGCGTCGGGGCGGCAGCCACAGATACGCAGTATTTT. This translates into CSVGAAATDTQYF.

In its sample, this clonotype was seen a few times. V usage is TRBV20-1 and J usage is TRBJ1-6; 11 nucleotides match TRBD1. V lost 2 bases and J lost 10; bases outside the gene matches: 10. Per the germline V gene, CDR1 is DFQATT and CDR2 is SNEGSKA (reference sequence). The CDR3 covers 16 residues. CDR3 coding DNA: TGCAGTGCTAGATCCACGCGGACAGGGGGCAGGTCACCCCTCCACTTT. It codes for CSARSTRTGGRSPLHF.

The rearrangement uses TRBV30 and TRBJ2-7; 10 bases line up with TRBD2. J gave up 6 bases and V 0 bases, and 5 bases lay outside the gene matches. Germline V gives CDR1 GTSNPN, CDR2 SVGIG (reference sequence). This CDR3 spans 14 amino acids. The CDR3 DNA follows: TGTGCCTGGAGTGTACTAGCGGGGAGGGTCGAGCAGTACTTC. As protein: CAWSVLAGRVEQYF.

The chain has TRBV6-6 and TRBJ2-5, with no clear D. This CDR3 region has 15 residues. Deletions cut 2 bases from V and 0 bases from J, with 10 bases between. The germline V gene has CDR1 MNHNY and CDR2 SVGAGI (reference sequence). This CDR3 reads CASSYVGLYQETQYF. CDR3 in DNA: TGTGCCAGCAGTTACGTCGGCCTCTACCAAGAGACCCAGTACTTC.

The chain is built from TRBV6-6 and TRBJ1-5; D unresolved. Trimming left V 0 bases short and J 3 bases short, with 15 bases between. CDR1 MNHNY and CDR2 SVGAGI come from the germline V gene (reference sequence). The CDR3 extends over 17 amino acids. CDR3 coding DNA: TGTGCCAGCAGTTACTCGTTGAGAGGGTATGTCAATCAGCCCCAGCATTTT. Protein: CASSYSLRGYVNQPQHF.

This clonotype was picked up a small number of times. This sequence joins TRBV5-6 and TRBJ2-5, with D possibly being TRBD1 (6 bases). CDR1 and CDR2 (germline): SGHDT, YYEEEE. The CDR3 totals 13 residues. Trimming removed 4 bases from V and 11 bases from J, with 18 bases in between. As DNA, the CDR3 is TGTGCCAGCAGCATCCCGACAGCAGGGGAGCAGTACTTC. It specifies CASSIPTAGEQYF.

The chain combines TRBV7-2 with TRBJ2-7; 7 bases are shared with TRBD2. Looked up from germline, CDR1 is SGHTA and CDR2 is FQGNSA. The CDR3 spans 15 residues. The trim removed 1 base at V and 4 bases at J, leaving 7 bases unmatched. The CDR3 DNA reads TGTGCCAGCAGCTTAGAGCGGGGCATGGGGTACGAGCAGTACTTC. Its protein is CASSLERGMGYEQYF.

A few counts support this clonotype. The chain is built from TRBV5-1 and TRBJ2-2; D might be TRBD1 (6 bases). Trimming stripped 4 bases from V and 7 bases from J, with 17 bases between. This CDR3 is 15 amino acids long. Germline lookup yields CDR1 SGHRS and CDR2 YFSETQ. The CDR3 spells CASSRTQGSDGELFF. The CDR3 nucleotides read TGCGCCAGCAGCCGCACCCAGGGGAGTGACGGGGAGCTGTTTTTT. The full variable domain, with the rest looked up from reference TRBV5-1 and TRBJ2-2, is KAGVTQTPRYLIKTRGQQVTLSCSPISGHRSVSWYQQTPGQGLQFLFEYFSETQRNKGNFPGRFSGRQFSNSRSEMNVSTLELGDSALYLCASSRTQGSDGELFFGEGSRLTVL.

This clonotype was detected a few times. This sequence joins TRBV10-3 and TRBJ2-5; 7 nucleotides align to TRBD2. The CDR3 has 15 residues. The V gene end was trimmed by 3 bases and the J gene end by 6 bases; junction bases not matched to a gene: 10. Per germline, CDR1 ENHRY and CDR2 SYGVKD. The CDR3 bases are TGTGCCATCAGTGAACCGGGACGGGGGGATCAGACCCAGTACTTC. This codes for CAISEPGRGDQTQYF.

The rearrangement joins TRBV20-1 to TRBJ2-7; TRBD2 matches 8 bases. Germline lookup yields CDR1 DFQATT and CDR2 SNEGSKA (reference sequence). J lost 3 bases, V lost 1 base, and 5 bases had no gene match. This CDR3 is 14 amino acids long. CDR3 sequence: CSARAGGNYYEQYF. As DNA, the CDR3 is TGCAGTGCTAGAGCGGGGGGGAATTACTACGAGCAGTACTTC.

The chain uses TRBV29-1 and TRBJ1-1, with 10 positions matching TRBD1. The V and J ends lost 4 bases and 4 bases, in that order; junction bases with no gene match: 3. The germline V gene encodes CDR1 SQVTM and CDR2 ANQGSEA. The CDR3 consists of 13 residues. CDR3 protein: CSVGGQGTTEAFF. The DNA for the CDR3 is TGCAGCGTTGGGGGACAGGGGACCACTGAAGCTTTCTTT.

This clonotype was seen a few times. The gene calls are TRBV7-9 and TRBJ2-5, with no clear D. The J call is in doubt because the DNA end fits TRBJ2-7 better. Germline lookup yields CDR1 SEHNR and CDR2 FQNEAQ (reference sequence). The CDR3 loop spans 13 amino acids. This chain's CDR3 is CASSLQFRYEQYF. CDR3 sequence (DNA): TGTGCCAGCAGCTTACAGTTTAGATACGAGCAGTACTTC.

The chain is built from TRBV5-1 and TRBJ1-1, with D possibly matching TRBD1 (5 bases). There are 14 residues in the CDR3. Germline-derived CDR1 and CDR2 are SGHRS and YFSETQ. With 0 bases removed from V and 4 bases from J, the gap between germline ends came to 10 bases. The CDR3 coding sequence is TGCGCCAGCAGCTTGGGGGACGTCGGCACTGAAGCTTTCTTT. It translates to CASSLGDVGTEAFF.